The 25 T cell receptor beta chains given below trace back to one sample, sequenced in a study of response to subunit inactivated influenza vaccine. TCRdb processed the RT-PCR reads anew with MiXCR; each CDR3 protein has one entry. The data show a few hundred thousand distinct CDR3 sequences, roughly 22% seen once. The sequencing used PBMCs from blood, collected about 20 months after vaccination. The receptors originated from a man in his fifties or sixties who received an inactivated influenza vaccine.

This clonotype has more than one count but fewer than ten. V is TRBV4-1 and J is TRBJ1-1, with D unclear. Germline V gene data show CDR1 as MGHRA and CDR2 as YSYEKL. The CDR3 has 17 amino acids. Trimming took off 3 bases at V and 1 base at J, with 18 bases between the two ends. CDR3 bases: TGCGCCAGCAGCCAGCCCACTGTGGGGTGGAAGAACACTGAAGCTTTCTTT. This codes for CASSQPTVGWKNTEAFF.

There are a few counts of this clonotype. The V call is TRBV5-1, the J call TRBJ2-2, with D possibly TRBD1 on 6 matching bases. Germline lookup yields CDR1 SGHRS and CDR2 YFSETQ. Trimming took 3 bases from V and 5 from J, leaving 11 bases between them. This CDR3 comprises 14 residues. For the CDR3, the DNA is TGCGCCAGCAGCTGGGATCAGGGGACCGGGGAGCTGTTTTTT. Translated, it gives CASSWDQGTGELFF.

The rearrangement joins TRBV29-1 to TRBJ1-1; D remains unclear. This CDR3 contains 13 residues. Germline lookup yields CDR1 SQVTM and CDR2 ANQGSEA. V shed 4 bases and J shed 1 base, with 10 bases lying between them. The CDR3, as DNA: TGCAGCGTTGCCTCCGGACGGAACACTGAAGCTTTCTTT. This translates into CSVASGRNTEAFF. Drawing the rest from reference TRBV29-1 and TRBJ1-1, the complete variable domain is SAVISQKPSRDICQRGTSLTIQCQVDSQVTMMFWYRQQPGQSLTLIATANQGSEATYESGFVIDKFPISRPNLTFSTLTVSNMSPEDSSIYLCSVASGRNTEAFFGQGTRLTVV.

The V gene is TRBV20-1, the J gene TRBJ1-5; weak D call: TRBD1 (6 bases). Germline assignment: CDR1 DFQATT and CDR2 SNEGSKA (reference sequence). This CDR3 spans 15 amino acids. Between the trimmed V and J ends, which lost 2 bases and 6 bases, there was a span of 17 bases. This CDR3 is CSARSSGGLGQPQHF. DNA of the CDR3: TGCAGTGCTAGATCCTCCGGGGGGCTCGGTCAGCCCCAGCATTTT.

This clonotype was detected only once. The CDR3 is CSATTSSGGGRQYF. CDR3 nucleotides: TGCAGTGCTACTACCTCGAGCGGAGGAGGGAGGCAGTACTTC. J is TRBJ2-7 and V is TRBV20-1; D perhaps matches TRBD2 (6 bases). Germline-derived CDR1 and CDR2 are DFQATT and SNEGSKA (reference sequence). The CDR3 extends over 14 amino acids. Trimming pared 4 bases from V and 9 bases from J, leaving 22 bases between.

This clonotype was seen at least ten times. V gene TRBV20-1 combines with J gene TRBJ1-2; no reliable D call. CDR1 and CDR2 from the germline V gene are DFQATT and SNEGSKA (reference sequence). Trimming shortened V by 2 bases and J by 10 bases, and 17 bases separated the two germline ends. The CDR3 consists of 13 residues. In DNA, the CDR3 is TGCAGTGCTAGAAACAGAATAACTCTGGACTACACCTTC. It codes for CSARNRITLDYTF.

Ten or more counts support this clonotype. V gene TRBV15 combines with J gene TRBJ2-3; D could derive from TRBD1 or TRBD2 (5 bases each). The CDR3 totals 12 residues. Trimming stripped 6 bases from V and 5 bases from J, with 9 bases between. The germline V gene has CDR1 LNHNV and CDR2 YYDKDF (reference sequence). The DNA of the CDR3 is TGTGCCACCAGGGGGACGATAGATACGCAGTATTTT. It specifies CATRGTIDTQYF.

In this sample, this clonotype turned up a few times. This rearrangement joins TRBV4-1 to TRBJ2-1; TRBD2 agrees at 9 bases. Germline V gives CDR1 MGHRA, CDR2 YSYEKL. The CDR3 sequence is 18 residues long. With 6 bases clipped from V and 7 bases from J, the junction kept 19 bases outside the gene matches. CDR3 protein: CASSQYSPLAGFKNEQFF. DNA of the CDR3: TGCGCCAGCAGTCAATACTCCCCCCTAGCGGGATTTAAGAATGAGCAGTTCTTC.

This chain uses TRBV12-3 or TRBV12-4 with TRBJ1-5; 9 bases are shared with TRBD1. The V gene end was trimmed by 5 bases and the J gene end by 6 bases; junction bases not matched to a gene: 5. CDR3 length equals 14 residues. Here the CDR3 reads CASSVTGGGQPQHF. In DNA form, the CDR3 reads TGTGCCAGCAGTGTCACAGGGGGCGGTCAGCCCCAGCATTTT.

The V and J genes are TRBV7-2 and TRBJ2-1; 8 bases agree with TRBD1. Germline V gives CDR1 SGHTA, CDR2 FQGNSA. J lost 12 bases, V lost 4 bases, and 2 bases had no gene match. The CDR3 consists of 11 residues. DNA for the CDR3: TGTGCCAGCAGCTCAACAGGGGGGCAGTTCTTC. This sequence encodes CASSSTGGQFF.

This clonotype was detected a few times. The V and J genes are TRBV20-1 and TRBJ2-1; D is unresolved. V lost 6 bases to trimming and J lost 5 bases, with 11 bases between them. This CDR3 spans 12 amino acids. Germline CDR1 and CDR2: DFQATT and SNEGSKA (reference sequence). In nucleotides, the CDR3 is TGCAGTGCCCGGTCCGGGCACAATGAGCAGTTCTTC. This sequence encodes CSARSGHNEQFF.

The CDR3 region is CASSSTEAGELFF. CDR3 sequence (DNA): TGTGCCAGCAGCTCCACGGAAGCCGGGGAGCTGTTTTTT. The rearrangement joins TRBV5-5 to TRBJ2-2; D is unclear. The V end lost 3 bases, the J end lost 6 bases, and 9 bases lay between the germline ends. Germline CDR1 reads SGHKS; CDR2 reads YYEKEE (reference sequence). The CDR3 extends over 13 amino acids.

This chain uses TRBV4-2 with TRBJ1-1; D is unclear. This CDR3 comprises 12 residues. V lost 4 bases to trimming and J lost 8 bases, with 11 bases between them. Germline V gene sequence: CDR1 LGHNA, CDR2 YNFKEQ. CDR3 sequence: CASSPKAHEAFF. As DNA, the CDR3 is TGTGCCAGCAGCCCGAAGGCCCACGAAGCTTTCTTT.

This clonotype came up a few times. The chain links TRBV6-5 to TRBJ1-2, with 9 bases aligning to TRBD1. Germline V lookup: CDR1 MNHEY, CDR2 SVGAGI. The CDR3 totals 15 residues. The V and J ends lost 4 bases and 2 bases, in that order; junction bases with no gene match: 5. The CDR3 reads CASSSSGTGNYGYTF. The CDR3 coding sequence is TGTGCCAGCAGTTCATCCGGGACAGGGAACTATGGCTACACCTTC.

This clonotype showed up just a few times. The CDR3 loop reads CASRTGTYEQYF. CDR3 nucleotides: TGTGCCAGTCGGACAGGGACCTACGAGCAGTACTTC. The rearrangement links TRBV2 to TRBJ2-7; TRBD1 matches at 8 bases. Germline loops: CDR1 SNHLY, CDR2 FYNNEI. The CDR3 spans 12 residues. Unmatched junction bases numbered 3, after V lost 9 bases and J lost 2 bases.

CDR3: CASSFPRQGRALYGYTF. DNA of the CDR3: TGTGCCAGCAGCTTCCCCAGGCAGGGGCGGGCTCTCTATGGCTACACCTTC. This rearrangement joins TRBV7-8 to TRBJ1-2; perhaps TRBD1 as D (6 bases). V was trimmed by 3 bases and J by 4 bases, leaving 21 bases between them. This CDR3 is built from 17 residues. The germline V gene encodes CDR1 SGHVS and CDR2 FQNEAQ. Full variable domain (remainder filled in from reference TRBV7-8 and TRBJ1-2): GAGVSQSPRYKVAKRGQDVALRCDPISGHVSLFWYQQALGQGPEFLTYFQNEAQLDKSGLPSDRFFAERPEGSVSTLKIQRTQQEDSAVYLCASSFPRQGRALYGYTFGSGTRLTVV.

The CDR3 nucleotides read TGTGCCAGCAGCCAAGATCGTGGAGGAAGCTCCTACAATGAGCAGTTCTTC. This codes for CASSQDRGGSSYNEQFF. The chain couples TRBV4-2 to TRBJ2-1, with a tentative D call TRBD2 (5 bases). The CDR3 consists of 17 residues. Germline loops: CDR1 LGHNA, CDR2 YNFKEQ. V lost 0 bases, J lost 0 bases, and 12 bases lay in between.

This sequence joins TRBV29-1 and TRBJ2-7, with 9 bases lining up with TRBD1. The CDR3 loop spans 13 amino acids. The V gene's germline CDR1 is SQVTM and CDR2 ANQGSEA. V lost 6 bases to trimming and J lost 3 bases; unmatched junction nucleotides: 6. CDR3 amino acids: CSVETTGGYEQYF. The CDR3 DNA is TGCAGCGTCGAGACGACAGGGGGCTACGAGCAGTACTTC.

The chain uses TRBV30 and TRBJ1-2; unclear D gene. The CDR3 has 15 amino acids. Germline lookup yields CDR1 GTSNPN and CDR2 SVGIG (reference sequence). CDR3 sequence reads: CASYSPNTANYGYTF. The CDR3 nucleotides read TGTGCTTCCTACAGCCCAAACACTGCTAACTATGGCTACACCTTC.

This clonotype has only a few counts. The V and J genes are TRBV10-3 and TRBJ1-4, with a possible D match to TRBD1 (5 bases). This CDR3 comprises 15 residues. Germline values: CDR1 ENHRY, CDR2 SYGVKD. Trimming pared 3 bases from V and 3 bases from J, leaving 11 bases between. The CDR3 region is CAISDSDRPNEKLFF. CDR3 DNA sequence: TGTGCCATCAGTGATTCAGACAGACCTAATGAAAAACTGTTTTTT.

This clonotype was detected only a few times. The chain is built from TRBV6-2 or TRBV6-3 and TRBJ1-2; a weak D match, TRBD1 (6 bases). Trimming cost V 8 bases and J 2 bases, with 15 bases left between them. Germline assignment: CDR1 MNHEY and CDR2 SVGEGT. The CDR3 spans 14 residues. CDR3: CASSFPQGNYGYTF. The CDR3, as DNA: TGTGCCAGCTCCTTCCCCCAGGGGAACTATGGCTACACCTTC.

The chain employs TRBV19 and TRBJ1-5; D possibly corresponds to TRBD1 (6 bases). V was clipped by 4 bases and J by 4 bases, with 17 bases between them. Germline assignment: CDR1 LNHDA and CDR2 SQIVND (reference sequence). The CDR3 has 16 amino acids. CDR3 DNA sequence: TGTGCCAGTAGTAGACCGGCGGGGGCCTCTAATCAGCCCCAGCATTTT. Its protein product is CASSRPAGASNQPQHF.

This chain joins TRBV7-2 and TRBJ2-1, with 11 bases lining up with TRBD2. With 1 base clipped from V and 4 bases from J, the junction kept 3 bases outside the gene matches. This CDR3 is built from 16 residues. The germline CDR1 and CDR2 sequences are SGHTA and FQGNSA. CDR3 sequence reads: CASSLGGTSGYNEQFF. In DNA, the CDR3 is TGTGCCAGCAGCTTAGGGGGGACTAGCGGATACAATGAGCAGTTCTTC.

The chain recombines TRBV4-2 with TRBJ1-1; perhaps TRBD1 as D (5 bases). The length of the CDR3 is 15 residues. Germline V lookup: CDR1 LGHNA, CDR2 YNFKEQ. The V end lost 4 bases, the J end lost 3 bases, and 15 bases lay between the germline ends. In DNA, the CDR3 is TGTGCCAGCAGCCCCCCGGACACCGGGTACACTGAAGCTTTCTTT. Protein sequence: CASSPPDTGYTEAFF.

J is TRBJ1-4 and V is TRBV1. TRBV1 is recorded as a pseudogene. The CDR3 is 15 amino acids. DNA for the CDR3: TGCACCAGCAGCGCCGGTGGGGCAACTAATGAAAAACTGTTTTTT. Its translation: CTSSAGGATNEKLFF.